What follows describes a single T cell receptor beta chain. The repertoire was sequenced with immunoSEQ multiplex PCR; TCRdb's copy has only in-frame clones and lacks some. The profile shows about 41,000 clones, roughly 90% of them singletons. These data belong to a study of T cell changes during pregnancy in multiple sclerosis. The receptor's source is a female donor with multiple sclerosis, enrolled in a pregnancy study. Sequences were derived from CD8+ T cells from peripheral blood mononuclear cells, sampled in the third trimester of pregnancy.

The CDR3 coding sequence is TGTGCCAGTAGTATAGATCTTGACAGACACTATGGCTACACCTTC. Translated: CASSIDLDRHYGYTF. The genes are TRBV19 and TRBJ1-2; weak D call: TRBD1 (5 bases). The length of the CDR3 is 15 residues. Germline values: CDR1 LNHDA, CDR2 SQIVND (reference sequence). The V end was cut by 0 bases, the J end by 3 bases, with 11 bases between.